This TCR beta chain was retrieved from a study of T cell repertoires in cytomegalovirus infection. TCRdb recomputed calls from the reads with MiXCR, one row per CDR3 protein. The sample has hundreds of thousands of distinct CDR3 sequences; under 25% are singletons. There are 15 residues in the CDR3. Germline V gene sequence: CDR1 ENHRY, CDR2 SYGVKD. V was trimmed by 4 bases and J by 3 bases, leaving 15 bases between them. Material for sequencing was CD8+ T cells from PBMCs. The chain is built from TRBV10-3 and TRBJ1-1, with D possibly matching TRBD1 (5 bases). This TCR derives from a human donor in good health (CMV status not recorded). Some clones in this sample may be carry-over from other donors' samples. The CDR3 DNA reads as TGTGCCATCAGTGGGGCTTACGCGACAGACACTGAAGCTTTCTTT. This translates into CAISGAYATDTEAFF.